This entry features one TCR beta chain sequence. Trimming stripped 7 bases from V and 1 base from J, with 13 bases between. The CDR3 runs 14 residues. Germline V CDR1 and CDR2: LNHDA, SQIVND (reference sequence). Sequenced by immunoSEQ multiplex PCR; TCRdb stores in-frame clones only, minus some. In the table there are 160,000 or so clones, 79% of which are singletons. Seattle's cohort entered during active infection and was followed longitudinally. These data come from a study of blood T cell repertoires in COVID-19. About the study: Some COVID-19 samples were acute and others convalescent; all came from the United States, Italy and Spain. T cells, B-cell-depleted T cells, or PBMCs supplied cDNA or gDNA.

The sequence was collected from a woman aged 60-75 years with COVID-19, enrolled during active disease. Sequenced material: peripheral blood. The chain is built from TRBV19 and TRBJ1-1; D might be TRBD1 (6 bases). Here the CDR3 DNA reads TGTGCCAGTATTATCGGACAGTCGAACACTGAAGCTTTCTTT. It yields the protein CASIIGQSNTEAFF. Looking up the rest from reference TRBV19 and TRBJ1-1 gives the full variable domain: DGGITQSPKYLFRKEGQNVTLSCEQNLNHDAMYWYRQDPGQGLRLIYYSQIVNDFQKGDIAEGYSVSREKKESFPLTVTSAQKNPTAFYLCASIIGQSNTEAFFGQGTRLTVV.